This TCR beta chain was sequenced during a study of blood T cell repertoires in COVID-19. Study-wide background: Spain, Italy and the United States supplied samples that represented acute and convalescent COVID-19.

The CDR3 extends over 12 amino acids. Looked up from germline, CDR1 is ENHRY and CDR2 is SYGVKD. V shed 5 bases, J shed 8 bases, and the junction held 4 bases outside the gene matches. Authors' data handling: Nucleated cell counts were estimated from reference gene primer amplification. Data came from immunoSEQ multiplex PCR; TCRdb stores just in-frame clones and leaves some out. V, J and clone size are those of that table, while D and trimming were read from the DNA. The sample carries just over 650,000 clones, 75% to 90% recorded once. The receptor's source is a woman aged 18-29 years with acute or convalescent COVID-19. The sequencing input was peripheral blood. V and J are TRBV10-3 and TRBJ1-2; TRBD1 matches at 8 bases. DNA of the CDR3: TGTGCCATCAGTCAGGGGGCTGGCGGCTACACCTTC. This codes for CAISQGAGGYTF.